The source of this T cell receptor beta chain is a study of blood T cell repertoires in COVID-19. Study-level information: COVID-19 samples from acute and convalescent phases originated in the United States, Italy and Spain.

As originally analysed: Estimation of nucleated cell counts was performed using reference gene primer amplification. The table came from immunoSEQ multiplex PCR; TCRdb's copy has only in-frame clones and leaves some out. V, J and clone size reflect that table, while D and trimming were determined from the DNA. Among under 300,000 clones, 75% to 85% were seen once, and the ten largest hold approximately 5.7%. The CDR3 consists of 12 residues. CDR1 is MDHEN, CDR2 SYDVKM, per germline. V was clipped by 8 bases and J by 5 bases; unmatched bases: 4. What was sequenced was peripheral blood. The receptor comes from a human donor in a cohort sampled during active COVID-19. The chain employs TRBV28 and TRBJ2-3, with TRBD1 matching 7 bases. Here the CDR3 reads CASDRAQDTQYF. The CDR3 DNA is TGTGCCAGCGACAGGGCGCAAGATACGCAGTATTTT. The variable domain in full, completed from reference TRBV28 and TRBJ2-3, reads DVKVTQSSRYLVKRTGEKVFLECVQDMDHENMFWYRQDPGLGLRLIYFSYDVKMKEKGDIPEGYSVSREKKERFSLILESASTNQTSMYLCASDRAQDTQYFGPGTRLTVL.